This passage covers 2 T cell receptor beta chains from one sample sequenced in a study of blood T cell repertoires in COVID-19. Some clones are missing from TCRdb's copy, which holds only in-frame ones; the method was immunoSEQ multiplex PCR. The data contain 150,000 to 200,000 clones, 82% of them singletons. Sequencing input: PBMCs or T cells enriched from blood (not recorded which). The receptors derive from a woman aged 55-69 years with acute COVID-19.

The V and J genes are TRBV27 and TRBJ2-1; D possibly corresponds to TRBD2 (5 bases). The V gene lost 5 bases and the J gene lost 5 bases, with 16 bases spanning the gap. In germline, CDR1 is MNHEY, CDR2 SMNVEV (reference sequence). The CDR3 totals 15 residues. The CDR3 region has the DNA TGTGCCAGCAGTCCCCTCCGCGGGTACCACAATGAGCAGTTCTTC. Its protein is CASSPLRGYHNEQFF.

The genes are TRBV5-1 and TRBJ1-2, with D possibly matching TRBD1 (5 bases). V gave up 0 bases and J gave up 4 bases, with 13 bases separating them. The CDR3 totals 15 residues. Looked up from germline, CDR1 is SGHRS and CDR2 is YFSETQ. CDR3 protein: CASSLAFDSRYGYTF. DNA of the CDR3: TGCGCCAGCAGCTTGGCCTTCGACAGCCGCTATGGCTACACCTTC.